This entry describes one T cell receptor beta chain. This specimen belongs to a study of blood T cell repertoires in COVID-19. At the level of the study: Italy, Spain and the United States were the sources of the convalescent and acute COVID-19 samples. PBMCs, B-cell-depleted T cells, or T cells provided the cDNA or gDNA that made up the material.

Original data processing: Estimates of nucleated cell counts were drawn from the amplification of reference gene primers. Sequencing was performed with immunoSEQ multiplex PCR; in TCRdb, only in-frame clones are kept and a portion is missing. That table is the source of V, J and clone size, and D and trimming were worked out from the DNA. Counted here are some 90,000 clones, 75% to 90% occurring once; the ten biggest clones make up approximately 19%. CDR3 size: 15 residues. Germline trimming cut 5 bases from V and 6 bases from J; bases unmatched to any gene: 6. Germline V lookup: CDR1 SGHRS, CDR2 YFSETQ.

V and J are TRBV5-1 and TRBJ2-2, with 11 bases that match TRBD1. This sequence was found in a woman older than 75 with acute or convalescent COVID-19. Sequenced material: peripheral blood. This chain's CDR3 is CASRTGTGGSGELFF. The DNA for the CDR3 is TGCGCCAGCAGAACCGGGACAGGGGGTTCCGGGGAGCTGTTTTTT.